The source of this T cell receptor (beta chain) is a study of blood T cell repertoires in COVID-19. Across the study: Both acute and convalescent COVID-19 samples were obtained from the United States, Italy and Spain.

During active infection, Seattle patients enrolled and were then monitored through disease. The CDR3 contains 15 residues. Germline CDR1 reads SEHNR; CDR2 reads FQNEAQ (reference sequence). J was trimmed by 5 bases and V by 8 bases; bases with no gene match: 11. Sequenced by immunoSEQ multiplex PCR; TCRdb stores in-frame clones only, minus some. The sample carries around 300,000 clones, approximately 90% recorded once. The origin of this receptor is a woman in her twenties or thirties with COVID-19, enrolled during active disease. This chain links TRBV7-9 with TRBJ2-2, with 7 bases lining up with TRBD1. What was sequenced was peripheral blood. The CDR3 spells CASPPEPGGTGELFF. The DNA of the CDR3 is TGTGCCAGCCCCCCAGAACCAGGGGGAACCGGGGAGCTGTTTTTT.